The rows below give T cell receptor beta chains drawn from one sample of a study of T cell responses to AZD1222 COVID-19 vaccine. Data came from immunoSEQ multiplex PCR; TCRdb stores just in-frame clones and leaves some out. In the table there are around 130,000 clones, roughly nine tenths of which are singletons. The starting material was peripheral blood, obtained on day 0 of AZD1222 vaccination. These receptors originate from an adult in good health. CDR3s include the opening cysteine and the closing phenylalanine or tryptophan. Fields, in order: D gene, V gene, J gene, clone size, CDR3 protein, CDR3 DNA. The D gene is left open where the match is weak. The size entry is marked missing in some rows and otherwise reads once, few, many or a size class.

D gene: NA
V gene: TRBV10-3
J gene: TRBJ2-7
clone size: NA
CDR3 protein: CAISESPIPPTDEQYF
CDR3 DNA: TGTGCCATCAGTGAGTCACCGATTCCCCCCACGGACGAGCAGTACTTC

D gene: NA
V gene: TRBV10-3
J gene: TRBJ1-1
clone size: few
CDR3 protein: CAITGGRGDTEAFF
CDR3 DNA: TGTGCCATCACTGGGGGCAGAGGAGACACTGAAGCTTTCTTT

D gene: NA
V gene: TRBV2
J gene: TRBJ2-1
clone size: NA
CDR3 protein: CASGGRTAYNEQFF
CDR3 DNA: TGTGCCAGCGGGGGACGGACAGCCTACAATGAGCAGTTCTTC

D gene: NA
V gene: TRBV27
J gene: TRBJ1-4
clone size: NA
CDR3 protein: CASSTGSEKLFF
CDR3 DNA: TGTGCCAGCAGTACAGGGAGTGAAAAACTGTTTTTT

D gene: NA
V gene: TRBV3-1/TRBV3-2
J gene: TRBJ1-1
clone size: NA
CDR3 protein: CASSLYTNTEAFF
CDR3 DNA: TGTGCCAGCAGCCTGTACACGAACACTGAAGCTTTCTTT

D gene: NA
V gene: TRBV3-1/TRBV3-2
J gene: TRBJ2-5
clone size: NA
CDR3 protein: CASSQPPGSGKTQYF
CDR3 DNA: TGTGCCAGCAGCCAGCCCCCGGGTTCGGGGAAGACCCAGTACTTC

D gene: NA
V gene: TRBV10-1
J gene: TRBJ2-1
clone size: NA
CDR3 protein: CASRSGLGGDEQFF
CDR3 DNA: TGCGCCAGCAGGTCGGGGCTTGGGGGTGATGAGCAGTTCTTC

D gene: NA
V gene: TRBV27
J gene: TRBJ1-2
clone size: NA
CDR3 protein: CASSERLTAGGGYTF
CDR3 DNA: TGTGCCAGCAGCGAACGCTTAACAGCCGGGGGTGGCTACACCTTC

D gene: TRBD1
V gene: TRBV5-1
J gene: TRBJ1-2
clone size: once
CDR3 protein: CASSLAEGTGRYGYTF
CDR3 DNA: TGCGCCAGCAGCTTGGCGGAAGGGACAGGGAGGTATGGCTACACCTTC

D gene: NA
V gene: TRBV6-1
J gene: TRBJ1-3
clone size: few
CDR3 protein: CASSGRHTLSGNTIYF
CDR3 DNA: TGTGCCAGCAGTGGGAGACATACCCTCTCTGGAAACACCATATATTTT

D gene: NA
V gene: TRBV7-9
J gene: TRBJ1-5
clone size: NA
CDR3 protein: CASSLVSGRDYQGPQHF
CDR3 DNA: TGTGCCAGCAGCTTAGTTTCTGGCAGGGACTATCAGGGGCCCCAGCATTTT

D gene: NA
V gene: TRBV5-1
J gene: TRBJ1-6
clone size: NA
CDR3 protein: CASSLAFPGDRDSPLHF
CDR3 DNA: TGCGCCAGCAGCTTGGCCTTCCCAGGGGATCGAGATTCACCCCTCCACTTT

D gene: TRBD1
V gene: TRBV5-1
J gene: TRBJ2-7
clone size: NA
CDR3 protein: CASSAEPGTGAYEQYF
CDR3 DNA: TGCGCCAGCAGCGCAGAACCCGGGACAGGGGCTTACGAGCAGTACTTC

D gene: TRBD1
V gene: TRBV9
J gene: TRBJ1-5
clone size: NA
CDR3 protein: CASSQGENQPQHF
CDR3 DNA: TGTGCCAGCAGCCAGGGGGAGAATCAGCCCCAGCATTTT

D gene: TRBD1
V gene: TRBV20-1
J gene: TRBJ1-1
clone size: NA
CDR3 protein: CSASGSQGAGSTEAFF
CDR3 DNA: TGCAGTGCTAGTGGGAGCCAGGGGGCCGGAAGCACTGAAGCTTTCTTT

D gene: NA
V gene: TRBV19
J gene: TRBJ2-1
clone size: NA
CDR3 protein: CASTSRTEQFF
CDR3 DNA: TGTGCCAGTACCAGCCGGACAGAGCAGTTCTTC

D gene: NA
V gene: TRBV11-3
J gene: TRBJ2-1
clone size: NA
CDR3 protein: CASSSGPPGAQFF
CDR3 DNA: TGTGCCAGCAGCTCGGGACCACCTGGGGCGCAGTTCTTC

D gene: NA
V gene: TRBV19
J gene: TRBJ1-6
clone size: NA
CDR3 protein: CASTPGRGVGNSPLHF
CDR3 DNA: TGTGCCAGTACCCCAGGAAGGGGCGTCGGTAATTCACCCCTCCACTTT

D gene: TRBD1
V gene: TRBV7-6
J gene: TRBJ1-1
clone size: NA
CDR3 protein: CASSIRQGHTEAFF
CDR3 DNA: TGTGCCAGCAGCATAAGACAGGGGCACACTGAAGCTTTCTTT

D gene: NA
V gene: TRBV7-8
J gene: TRBJ2-5
clone size: NA
CDR3 protein: CASSFLQGQETQYF
CDR3 DNA: TGTGCCAGCAGCTTCCTCCAGGGGCAAGAGACCCAGTACTTC

D gene: NA
V gene: TRBV12-3/TRBV12-4
J gene: TRBJ1-2
clone size: once
CDR3 protein: CASSLIRNAWTF
CDR3 DNA: TGTGCCAGCAGTTTAATCAGAAACGCCTGGACCTTC

D gene: NA
V gene: TRBV7-9
J gene: TRBJ2-5
clone size: NA
CDR3 protein: CASSLGRLFKETQYF
CDR3 DNA: TGTGCCAGCAGCTTAGGAAGACTGTTCAAAGAGACCCAGTACTTC

D gene: NA
V gene: TRBV4-1
J gene: TRBJ1-5
clone size: once
CDR3 protein: CASSQDWTVSNQPQHF
CDR3 DNA: TGCGCCAGCAGCCAAGATTGGACAGTCAGCAATCAGCCCCAGCATTTT

D gene: NA
V gene: TRBV5-8
J gene: TRBJ1-2
clone size: NA
CDR3 protein: CASSLVQPGGDHGYTF
CDR3 DNA: TGTGCCAGCAGCTTGGTCCAGCCTGGAGGAGATCATGGCTACACCTTC

D gene: NA
V gene: TRBV3-1/TRBV3-2
J gene: TRBJ1-6
clone size: NA
CDR3 protein: CASSQGPTGAAPLHF
CDR3 DNA: TGTGCCAGCAGCCAAGGGCCCACCGGGGCGGCACCCCTCCACTTT

D gene: NA
V gene: TRBV7-6
J gene: TRBJ1-3
clone size: NA
CDR3 protein: CASSPPGGLSGNTIYF
CDR3 DNA: TGTGCCAGCAGCCCCCCGGGGGGGTTGTCTGGAAACACCATATATTTT

D gene: NA
V gene: TRBV12-3/TRBV12-4
J gene: TRBJ1-1
clone size: NA
CDR3 protein: CASSLRVNTEAFF
CDR3 DNA: TGTGCCAGCAGTTTAAGAGTCAACACTGAAGCTTTCTTT

D gene: TRBD1
V gene: TRBV2
J gene: TRBJ2-1
clone size: NA
CDR3 protein: CASQEGTGSYNEQFF
CDR3 DNA: TGTGCCAGCCAGGAAGGGACAGGCTCCTACAATGAGCAGTTCTTC

D gene: TRBD1
V gene: TRBV7-8
J gene: TRBJ1-2
clone size: few
CDR3 protein: CASSWGQLYGYTF
CDR3 DNA: TGTGCCAGCAGCTGGGGACAGCTTTATGGCTACACCTTC

D gene: NA
V gene: TRBV19
J gene: TRBJ2-1
clone size: NA
CDR3 protein: CASSLVGSYNEQFF
CDR3 DNA: TGTGCCAGTTCCCTAGTAGGTTCCTACAATGAGCAGTTCTTC

D gene: NA
V gene: TRBV6-2/TRBV6-3
J gene: TRBJ2-5
clone size: NA
CDR3 protein: CASSTGTRGPSETQYF
CDR3 DNA: TGTGCCAGCAGCACCGGTACCAGGGGCCCCTCGGAGACCCAGTACTTC

D gene: NA
V gene: TRBV11-3
J gene: TRBJ1-6
clone size: NA
CDR3 protein: CASSSFPRAEKYGNSPLHF
CDR3 DNA: TGTGCCAGCAGCTCCTTCCCCCGGGCCGAGAAGTATGGTAATTCACCCCTCCACTTT

D gene: TRBD1
V gene: TRBV15
J gene: TRBJ2-7
clone size: NA
CDR3 protein: CATSRGGTTGGNEQYF
CDR3 DNA: TGTGCCACCAGCAGAGGAGGGACGACAGGGGGCAATGAGCAGTACTTC

D gene: NA
V gene: TRBV7-3
J gene: TRBJ2-1
clone size: NA
CDR3 protein: CASSLVAGPYNEQFF
CDR3 DNA: TGTGCCAGCAGCTTAGTCGCGGGCCCTTACAATGAGCAGTTCTTC

D gene: TRBD1
V gene: TRBV6-2/TRBV6-3
J gene: TRBJ2-7
clone size: NA
CDR3 protein: CASSADRDDEQYF
CDR3 DNA: TGTGCCAGCAGCGCCGACAGGGACGACGAGCAGTACTTC

D gene: TRBD2
V gene: TRBV7-7
J gene: TRBJ2-1
clone size: NA
CDR3 protein: CASSATSGESYNEQFF
CDR3 DNA: TGTGCTAGCAGCGCTACTAGCGGAGAATCCTACAATGAGCAGTTCTTC

D gene: NA
V gene: TRBV6-4
J gene: TRBJ2-2
clone size: NA
CDR3 protein: CASSDQPLEGELFF
CDR3 DNA: TGTGCCAGCAGTGACCAACCCCTGGAGGGGGAGCTGTTTTTT

D gene: NA
V gene: TRBV5-8
J gene: TRBJ2-4
clone size: NA
CDR3 protein: CASSSTLTGPKNIQYF
CDR3 DNA: TGTGCCAGCAGCTCCACCCTGACGGGGCCCAAAAACATTCAGTACTTC

D gene: NA
V gene: TRBV5-1
J gene: TRBJ2-1
clone size: NA
CDR3 protein: CASSVEGPAYNEQFF
CDR3 DNA: TGCGCCAGCAGCGTGGAGGGGCCGGCCTACAATGAGCAGTTCTTC